Described below is a single T cell receptor beta chain sequence and its context. This sample stems from a study of PD-1 blockade in classical Hodgkin lymphoma. Whole-study context: Patients were infused with nivolumab 3 mg/kg every 2 weeks.

This table comes from immunoSEQ multiplex PCR, and its TCRdb copy is limited to in-frame clones, with some not included. The sample carries some 60,000 clones, approximately 90% recorded once. Germline lookup yields CDR1 MNHNY and CDR2 SVGAGI (reference sequence). CDR3 size: 11 residues. V lost 5 bases, J lost 10 bases, and 11 bases lay in between. Relapses following autologous stem cell transplantation were seen in all patients, with brentuximab vedotin exposure varying. This sample comprised peripheral blood mononuclear cells (PBMCs), obtained at baseline. This sequence joins TRBV6-6 and TRBJ1-2; D might be TRBD1 (5 bases). This receptor was obtained from a human donor with classical Hodgkin lymphoma. CDR3 DNA sequence: TGTGCCAGCAGTAATCTACAGGCCTACACCTTC. Translation gives CASSNLQAYTF.